This TCR beta chain appears in the sequencing data of a study of T-cell reconstitution after alpha-beta-depleted transplantation in children. This clonotype was seen ten or more times. As it was prepared, the TCRbeta library received unique molecular identifiers. Using its own MiXCR run on the PCR reads, TCRdb lists one record per CDR3 protein. The sample lists roughly 500,000 distinct CDR3 sequences; roughly a tenth were seen once. The sample consisted of PBMCs, taken before TCRalphabeta/CD19-depleted stem cell transplant. This receptor was obtained from a child aged 2 to 15 with inherited bone marrow failure, due to receive a stem cell transplant.

The CDR3 coding sequence is TGCGCCAGCAGCCAATATGCGTGGCAAGAGACCCAGTACTTC. Amino acid sequence: CASSQYAWQETQYF. This rearrangement joins TRBV4-3 to TRBJ2-5; D ambiguous. Germline-derived CDR1 and CDR2 are LGHNA and YSLEER. V lost 2 bases to trimming and J lost 2 bases, with 9 bases between them. The CDR3 has 14 amino acids.